A selection of T cell receptor beta chains follows, all from one sample in a study of blood T cells in healthy people across ages. One entry per CDR3 protein results from TCRdb running MiXCR on the 5' RACE reads. The sample shows hundreds of thousands of distinct CDR3 sequences, 20% to 25% of them seen only once. Sequenced material: blood. These receptors all stem from a man between 65 and 80 years old in good health. Both conserved end residues are part of each CDR3. D genes are given only for firm matches. Only part of the rows carry a size: once, few, many, or a class if the clone is expanded.

d_call j_call v_call clone_size cdr3_nt cdr3_aa
TRBD2 TRBJ2-1 TRBV20-1 - TGCAGTGCCCCGGGACTAGCGGGAGGGGAGCAGTTCTTC CSAPGLAGGEQFF
- TRBJ2-5 TRBV28 - TGTGCCAGCAGTTTTCGGGATAGAGGGACCCAGTACTTC CASSFRDRGTQYF
TRBD1 TRBJ2-4 TRBV7-2 - TGTGCCAGCAGCGCACAGGGGGGAGCCAAAAACATTCAGTACTTC CASSAQGGAKNIQYF
TRBD2 TRBJ2-5 TRBV5-1 - TGCGCCAGCAGCCTTAGCGGGAGGTACCAAGAGACCCAGTACTTC CASSLSGRYQETQYF
- TRBJ2-3 TRBV25-1 - TGTGCCAGCAGTGATACCCCCAGGACGGATGGCACAGATACGCAGTATTTT CASSDTPRTDGTDTQYF
- TRBJ1-1 TRBV5-1 few TGCGCCAGCAGCTTGGGGTTGGGGACTAAGGACACTGAAGCTTTCTTT CASSLGLGTKDTEAFF
TRBD1 TRBJ2-7 TRBV29-1 - TGCAGCGTTGAATATGGCGACAGGGACTACGAGCAGTACTTC CSVEYGDRDYEQYF
TRBD1 TRBJ2-3 TRBV14 - TGTGCCAGCAGCCTCCCGGACAGGGAAGATACGCAGTATTTT CASSLPDREDTQYF
TRBD1 TRBJ1-3 TRBV4-1 - TGCGCCAGCAGCCAAATAACTGGGACAGGGTTATTTGGAAACCCCATATATTTT CASSQITGTGLFGNPIYF
- TRBJ2-2 TRBV7-6 few TGTGCCAGCAGCGACGGGGCCCAAACCAACACCGGGGAGCTGTTTTTT CASSDGAQTNTGELFF
TRBD1 TRBJ2-5 TRBV7-9 - TGTGCCAGCAGCCCCCAAGGGACAGTCCAAGAGACCCAGTACTTC CASSPQGTVQETQYF
- TRBJ2-3 TRBV20-1 - TGCAGTGCTGACCTAGGGGGGCTTGACGCAGATACGCAGTATTTT CSADLGGLDADTQYF
- TRBJ2-1 TRBV7-9 - TGTGCCAGCAGTCAGAGTACAGGGTGGAATGAGCGGTTCTTC CASSQSTGWNERFF
TRBD1 TRBJ2-3 TRBV7-2 few TGTGCCAGCAGCTTAGGAACAGGGGCCCCAGATACGCAGTATTTT CASSLGTGAPDTQYF
TRBD1 TRBJ2-1 TRBV18 many TGTGCCAGCTCACCAGGACAGGGGACCTACAATGAGCAGTTCTTC CASSPGQGTYNEQFF
TRBD2 TRBJ2-1 TRBV7-3 - TGTGCCAGCAGCCCCGGACGGGCGGGAGATAGACATGAGCAGTTCTTC CASSPGRAGDRHEQFF
- TRBJ2-7 TRBV4-2 few TGTGCCAGCAGCCAAAACTTAATTCACGAGCAGTACTTC CASSQNLIHEQYF
TRBD2 TRBJ2-7 TRBV9 - TGTGCCAGCAGAGATACTTCGGGACAGGGAGCACTAGGGACTAGCGGGGTCTCCTACGAGCAGTACTTC CASRDTSGQGALGTSGVSYEQYF
- TRBJ2-7 TRBV3-1 - TGTGCCAGCAGCATGGACGCTGCCTACGAGCAGTACTTC CASSMDAAYEQYF
TRBD1 TRBJ2-7 TRBV29-1 - TGCAGCGTTGAGGGCCCAACAGGGGGCCAATTCTACGAGCAGTACTTC CSVEGPTGGQFYEQYF
- TRBJ2-7 TRBV20-1 few TGCAGTGCTAGAGATGGGCGCTATAGCTCCTACGAGCAGTACTTC CSARDGRYSSYEQYF
TRBD2 TRBJ2-5 TRBV7-9 few TGTGCCAGCAGCTCTTCAGCGGGAGGGACCTGGGAGACCCAGTACTTC CASSSSAGGTWETQYF
- TRBJ1-2 TRBV10-3 few TGTGCCATCAGGAGGGGACCGGGTTTGGATGGCTACACCTTC CAIRRGPGLDGYTF
- TRBJ2-3 TRBV30 few TGTGCCTGGAGTGTAGAACTACCCGGGAAGGTTGATACGCAGTATTTT CAWSVELPGKVDTQYF
- TRBJ2-4 TRBV20-1 few TGCAGTGCTAGAACCTCGGACCTGGCCAAAAACATTCAGTACTTC CSARTSDLAKNIQYF
- TRBJ2-7 TRBV10-2 - TGCGCCAGCAGGAATAGCGGAGGGTCCTACGAGCAGTACTTC CASRNSGGSYEQYF
TRBD2 TRBJ2-7 TRBV7-2 few TGTGCCAGCAGCTATCCCAGTTTAGCGGGAGCAGGCGAGCAGTACTTC CASSYPSLAGAGEQYF
- TRBJ2-3 TRBV20-1 once TGCAGTGCTAAGACTGACACAGATACGCAGTATTTT CSAKTDTDTQYF
TRBD2 TRBJ2-3 TRBV7-8 - TGTGCCAGCAGCTTAGCACTGGGCGGGAGGACGTCAGATACGCAGTATTTT CASSLALGGRTSDTQYF
TRBD2 TRBJ2-1 TRBV20-1 few TGCAGTGCTAGAGATCTTACTCGGGGAAGCGGGAGCGAGAATGAGCAGTTCTTC CSARDLTRGSGSENEQFF
- TRBJ2-5 TRBV20-1 - TGCAGTGCGAATCAGGGAGAGGTCCAAGAGACCCAGTACTTC CSANQGEVQETQYF
- TRBJ2-1 TRBV2 many TGTGCCAGCAGCGCATACAATGAGCAGTTCTTC CASSAYNEQFF
TRBD1 TRBJ2-1 TRBV27 few TGTGCCAGCGCATACAGGGGCAGCTCCTACAATGAGCAGTTCTTC CASAYRGSSYNEQFF
- TRBJ2-1 TRBV6-6 - TGTGCCAGCAGTCCCCCTCTAGTGTGGCAGTTCTTC CASSPPLVWQFF
TRBD1 TRBJ2-5 TRBV12-3/TRBV12-4 - TGTGCCAGCAGTGCGTCGGGACAGGGGATTAAGACCCAGTACTTC CASSASGQGIKTQYF
TRBD1 TRBJ2-1 TRBV14 - TGTGCCAGCAGCCAAGAGGCGGGACAGGCTTACAATGAGCAGTTCTTC CASSQEAGQAYNEQFF
- TRBJ2-4 TRBV3-1 many TGTGCCAGCAGCCAAGACGGAATAGCCAAAAACATTCAGTACTTC CASSQDGIAKNIQYF
- TRBJ2-7 TRBV29-1 - TGCAGCGTGTCAGACGGACCCTACGAGCAGTACTTC CSVSDGPYEQYF
TRBD2 TRBJ2-7 TRBV20-1 - TGCAGTGCTATACCCGGGACTAGAGGGTCCTACGAGCAGTACTTC CSAIPGTRGSYEQYF
- TRBJ1-4 TRBV4-1 few TGCGCCAGCAGCCGAGGGGCAGGTACTGAAAAACTGTTTTTT CASSRGAGTEKLFF
TRBD2 TRBJ2-3 TRBV2 - TGTGCCAGCAGTGAAACTAGCGGGAAGACAGATACGCAGTATTTT CASSETSGKTDTQYF
- TRBJ2-5 TRBV5-1 - TGCGCCAGCAGCTCCCTTCGGGGGGCTGGGGAGACCCAGTACTTC CASSSLRGAGETQYF
TRBD2 TRBJ2-5 TRBV14 few TGTGCCAGCAGCCGGAAACTAGCGGGGCAAGAGACCCAGTACTTC CASSRKLAGQETQYF
TRBD1 TRBJ2-5 TRBV6-2/TRBV6-3 few TGTGCCAGCCGGGACAGGGAAGAGACCCAGTACTTC CASRDREETQYF
- TRBJ2-7 TRBV20-1 - TGCAGTGCTAGAGGGGCCGGGGCCAAGCAGTACTTC CSARGAGAKQYF
TRBD1 TRBJ1-5 TRBV25-1 few TGTGCCAGCAGGTGGTGGCAGGGGGCGATTAGCAATCAGCCCCAGCATTTT CASRWWQGAISNQPQHF
- TRBJ1-5 TRBV2 few TGTGCCAGCAGTGAAGCGGCGGGGCGGAATCAGCCCCAGCATTTT CASSEAAGRNQPQHF
- TRBJ1-2 TRBV5-1 - TGCGCCAGCAATCCAGGGGAGTTGAACTATGGCTACACCTTC CASNPGELNYGYTF
- TRBJ2-2 TRBV12-3/TRBV12-4 - TGTGCCAGCAGTTTAGAAGGGGAGCTGTTTTTT CASSLEGELFF
- TRBJ1-1 TRBV20-1 - TGCAGTGCTATATTCGGGGGCGTCACTGAAGCTTTCTTT CSAIFGGVTEAFF
- TRBJ1-4 TRBV7-9 - TGTGCCAGCGGACTGACACCAGAAAAACTGTTTTTT CASGLTPEKLFF
TRBD1 TRBJ2-7 TRBV9 - TGTGCCAGCAGCGTAGTACCGACAGGGGACTTCTACGAGCAGTACTTC CASSVVPTGDFYEQYF
TRBD2 TRBJ2-3 TRBV15 - TGTGCCACCAGTAGCCGGCTAGCGGTTAGCACAGATACGCAGTATTTT CATSSRLAVSTDTQYF
- TRBJ2-5 TRBV5-6 - TGTGCCAGCAGCTTGGCAGGGGTGGGGACAGAGACCCAGTACTTC CASSLAGVGTETQYF
- TRBJ1-4 TRBV2 few TGTGCCAGCAGTCAACCGGGAAGTAATGAAAAACTGTTTTTT CASSQPGSNEKLFF
- TRBJ2-3 TRBV5-1 - TGCGCCAGCAGCTCAGGTCGAGGCTCTAGCACAGATACGCAGTATTTT CASSSGRGSSTDTQYF
TRBD1 TRBJ2-4 TRBV11-2 many TGTGCCAGCAGCTGGGGACAGGGGGTCCTAGCCAAAAACATTCAGTACTTC CASSWGQGVLAKNIQYF
- TRBJ2-5 TRBV5-1 many TGTGCCAGCAGCTTGGGGCAGCTCCAAGAGACCCAGTACTTC CASSLGQLQETQYF
TRBD1 TRBJ2-5 TRBV11-2 few TGTGCCAGCAGCCGCCAGACAGGGGGTGAGACCCAGTACTTC CASSRQTGGETQYF